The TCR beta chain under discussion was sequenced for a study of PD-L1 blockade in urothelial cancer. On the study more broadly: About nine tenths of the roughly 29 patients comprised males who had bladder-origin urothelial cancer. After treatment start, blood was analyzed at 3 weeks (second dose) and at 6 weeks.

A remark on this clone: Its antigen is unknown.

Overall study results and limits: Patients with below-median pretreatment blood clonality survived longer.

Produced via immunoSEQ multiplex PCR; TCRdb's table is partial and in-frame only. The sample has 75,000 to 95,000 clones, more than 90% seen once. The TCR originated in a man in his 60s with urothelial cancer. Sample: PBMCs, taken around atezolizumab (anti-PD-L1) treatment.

The CDR3 nucleotides read TGTGCCATCAGTGAACAGGGGGGAACAGGTGGGGATGAGCAGTTCTTC. Translation gives CAISEQGGTGGDEQFF. This chain connects TRBV10-3 to TRBJ2-1; 8 bases line up with TRBD1. The V gene end was trimmed by 3 bases and the J gene end by 8 bases; junction bases not matched to a gene: 12. Germline CDR1 is ENHRY and CDR2 is SYGVKD. The CDR3 is made up of 16 amino acids.